The rows below give T cell receptor beta chains drawn from one sample of a study of cytomegalovirus exposure and HLA in healthy donors. The protocol was immunoSEQ multiplex PCR, while the TCRdb copy is restricted to in-frame clones and leaves out a portion. The repertoire holds under 150,000 clones, about 80% seen once, with approximately 4% in the top ten. The sequenced sample was PBMCs. The source is a man aged 18 to 30 in good health and CMV-seronegative. CDR3s include the opening cysteine and the closing phenylalanine or tryptophan.

11 | TRBV11-2 | CASSLINEQYF
13 | TRBV9 | CASSAQGSYEQYF
16 | TRBV29-1 | CSVEDLRGQGNYGHTF
16 | TRBV5-4 | CASSFGLAGNQETQYF
13 | TRBV5-1 | CASSLVPGETQYF
14 | TRBV4-1 | CASSFRTGDYGYTF
12 | TRBV11-2 | CASSLDGQREYF
16 | TRBV27 | CASSPHSQVDTGELFF
12 | TRBV7-9 | CASSSGVIEQFF
18 | TRBV27 | CASSVTGGPGSGANVLTF